This T cell receptor beta chain was sequenced for a study of radiotherapy plus CTLA-4 blockade in lung cancer. About the study: Of the patients, about 19% showed objective responses and about 30% attained disease control. Notes on the study in general: It was early blood T cell clone dynamics, with interferon-beta, that reportedly best predicted response. Following radiotherapy plus ipilimumab, tumor-derived TCR clones expanded in the blood.

Ipilimumab-mediated CTLA-4 blockade plus focal radiation was given to patients having chemo-refractory metastatic non-small-cell lung cancer. Libraries were prepared by immunoSEQ multiplex PCR; TCRdb keeps only in-frame clonotypes and omits some of them. The sample records 90,000 or so clones, less than 90% being singletons. In the case of this clone: Its antigen is unknown.

The sample consisted of peripheral blood, taken from a patient treated with radiotherapy plus ipilimumab. This TCR derives from a human donor with non-small cell lung cancer who had stable disease on radiotherapy plus ipilimumab.

As DNA, the CDR3 is TGTGCCAGCAGCTTAGGACAGATCCCCTACGAGCAGTACTTC. Translated: CASSLGQIPYEQYF. The rearrangement links TRBV7-2 to TRBJ2-7; TRBD1 might be the D (5 bases). V lost 1 base, J lost 2 bases, and 9 bases lay in between. Germline-derived CDR1 and CDR2 are SGHTA and FQGNSA. The CDR3 contains 14 residues.